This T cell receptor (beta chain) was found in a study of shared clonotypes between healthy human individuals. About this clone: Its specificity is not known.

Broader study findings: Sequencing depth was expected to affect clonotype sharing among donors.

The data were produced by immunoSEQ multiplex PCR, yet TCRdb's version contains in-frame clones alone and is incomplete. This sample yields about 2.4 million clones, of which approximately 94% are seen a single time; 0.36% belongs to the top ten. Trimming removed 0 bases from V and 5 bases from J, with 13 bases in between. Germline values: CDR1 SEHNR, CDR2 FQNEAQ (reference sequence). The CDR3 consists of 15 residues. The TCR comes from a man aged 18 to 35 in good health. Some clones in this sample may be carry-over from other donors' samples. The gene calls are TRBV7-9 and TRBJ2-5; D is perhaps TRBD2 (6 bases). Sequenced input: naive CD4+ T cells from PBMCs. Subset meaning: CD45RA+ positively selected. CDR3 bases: TGTGCCAGCAGCTTAGCGCTGGCGGGAACGGAGACCCAGTACTTC. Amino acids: CASSLALAGTETQYF.